This T cell receptor beta chain was identified in a study of T-cell memory formation after mild COVID-19 (dated by TCRdb to the early 2020s). Notes on the research overall: TCR sequence clusters from the two donors were largely donor specific. Two young, previously healthy adult volunteers made up the cohort, one male and one female. In two donors, T-cell clones that expanded and contracted after mild COVID-19 were tracked by sequencing TCRalpha and TCRbeta repertoires over time. The study at large found these results: Some responding clones were detected in pre-infection memory, suggesting pre-existing cross-reactive memory T cells joined the SARS-CoV-2 response. Clones that contracted from day 15 to 85 showed balanced CD4/CD8 phenotypes, whereas a second wave of clones that expanded from day 15 to 37 leaned towards CD4+. Contracting CD4+ clones turned up mainly in the CM and EM memory subsets, whereas EMRA was where CD8+ clones were enriched. Whether the second-wave clones peaking on day 37 were SARS-CoV-2 specific was not confirmed. The study covered only two mild cases, and larger cohorts including severe cases with pre-infection samples were considered necessary.

At the junction V is shortened by 5 bases and J by 3 bases, with 22 bases in between. The CDR3 sequence holds 17 residues, the cysteine and phenylalanine included. The CDR3 DNA has 51 bases and is translated from base 1. CDR1 is given as SEHNR and CDR2 as FQNEAQ, both from the germline V gene (reference sequence). Ficoll-Paque density gradient centrifugation was used to isolate PBMCs. The instrument was an Illumina NovaSeq 6000. TCRalpha and TCRbeta cDNA libraries were built by 5'RACE with constant-segment primers, adding sample barcodes and unique molecular identifiers. Trizol reagent was used to extract RNA from every sample. Amplification of the libraries took two PCR steps, and the second step added a second sample barcode plus Illumina TruSeq adapters. The libraries were sequenced on an Illumina NovaSeq using 2 x 150 bp paired-end reads. On the study's bioinformatics: Reads were demultiplexed and collapsed into UMI-guided consensus sequences with migec v1.2.7. With mixcr v2.1.11, UMI consensuses were aligned to TRA and TRB V and J templates and assembled into clonotypes. A clonotype was counted as expanded or contracted only if both edgeR and NoisET called the change significant, with noise models trained on biological replicates. edgeR calls used a false discovery rate-adjusted p below 0.01 and a log2 fold-change threshold of 1. As an exploratory analysis of dynamics, max-normalized trajectories of the 1000 most abundant clonotypes were examined with PCA combined with hierarchical clustering. The CD4 or CD8 phenotype of responding clones was assigned using the separately sequenced CD4+ and CD8+ repertoires. TCRdb trimmed public reads at Q25 via fastp, called clones via MiXCR and kept in-frame beta chains. Rows are unified per CDR3 protein, each entry keeping the most common DNA and genes. Clone size and V and J calls follow TCRdb, not the original study. Recorded for this sample are a few hundred thousand distinct CDR3 sequences; around a quarter of them occurred a single time. Jointly, the top ten make up around 12% of the sample.

This clonotype was picked up a small number of times. Its recognized antigen is unknown. No base-level quality is on record; no much larger clone is a single base apart. Source material: PBMCs or a T cell subset sorted from them (not recorded which). This sequence uses TRBV7-9 and TRBJ1-2, and TRBD1 may be the D gene, going by 6 matching bases. This clonotype was sampled from an adult woman who had mild COVID-19 (a few samples of this study predate the infection). The sample titles of this study are shuffled in the database, so cell type and time point are left out; the donor was told from shared clones. The CDR3: CASSPYNRGDIDYGYTF. The sequenced DNA is TGTGCCAGCAGCCCCTACAATCGGGGGGACATTGACTATGGCTACACCTTC.